This T cell receptor beta chain was captured by sequencing in a study of blood T cell repertoires in COVID-19. Background on the study: T cells, B-cell-depleted T cells, or PBMCs provided the cDNA or gDNA that served as material.

This study enrolled people aged roughly 18 to 90 from about 24 US geographic areas. Recovery among Cohort 3 donors was established by two negative PCRs, clearance, or symptom resolution. In the original processing: Amplified reference gene primers provided the basis for estimating nucleated cell counts. Method: immunoSEQ multiplex PCR; TCRdb's copy keeps in-frame clones and lacks some. That table furnishes V, J and clone size, whereas the DNA furnished D and trimming. The sample shows about 280,000 clones, around 90% of them seen only once. The CDR3 is 15 residues long. The V gene end was trimmed by 3 bases and the J gene end by 6 bases; junction bases not matched to a gene: 8. Germline CDR1 reads MNHEY; CDR2 reads SMNVEV (reference sequence). This clone appeared once.

This chain joins TRBV27 and TRBJ1-5; TRBD1 matches 7 bases. The origin of this receptor is a woman aged 30 to 39 who had recovered from COVID-19. Sequencing used PBMCs or T cells enriched from blood (not recorded which). The CDR3 is CASSFGTGAGQPQHF. In nucleotides, the CDR3 is TGTGCCAGCAGTTTCGGAACAGGGGCTGGTCAGCCCCAGCATTTT.